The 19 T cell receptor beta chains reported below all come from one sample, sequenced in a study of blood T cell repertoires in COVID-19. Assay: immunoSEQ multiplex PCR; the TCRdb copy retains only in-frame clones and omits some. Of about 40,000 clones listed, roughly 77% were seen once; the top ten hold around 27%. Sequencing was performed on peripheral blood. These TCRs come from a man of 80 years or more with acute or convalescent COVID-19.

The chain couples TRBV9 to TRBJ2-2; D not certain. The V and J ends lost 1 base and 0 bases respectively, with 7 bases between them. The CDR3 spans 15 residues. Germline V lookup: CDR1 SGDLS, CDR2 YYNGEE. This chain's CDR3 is CASSVRHTNTGELFF. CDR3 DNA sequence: TGTGCCAGCAGCGTAAGACACACGAACACCGGGGAGCTGTTTTTT.

CDR3 protein: CASRTSGKETQYF. DNA of the CDR3: TGTGCCAGCAGAACAAGCGGAAAAGAGACCCAGTACTTC. The gene calls are TRBV5-6 and TRBJ2-5; perhaps TRBD2 as D (5 bases). The CDR3 totals 13 residues. Trimming removed 5 bases from V and 3 bases from J, with 11 bases in between. Per the germline V gene, CDR1 is SGHDT and CDR2 is YYEEEE.

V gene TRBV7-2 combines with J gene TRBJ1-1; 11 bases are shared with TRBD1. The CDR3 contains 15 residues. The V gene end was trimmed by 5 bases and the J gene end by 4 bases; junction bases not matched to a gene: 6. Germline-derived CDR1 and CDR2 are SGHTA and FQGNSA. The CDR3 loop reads CASSIQGTGGTEAFF. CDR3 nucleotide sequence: TGTGCCAGCAGCATACAAGGGACAGGGGGCACTGAAGCTTTCTTT.

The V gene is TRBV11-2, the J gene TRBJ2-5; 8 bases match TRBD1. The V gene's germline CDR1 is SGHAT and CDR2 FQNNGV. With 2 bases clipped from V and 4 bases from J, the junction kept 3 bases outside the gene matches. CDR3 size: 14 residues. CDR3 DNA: TGTGCCAGCAGCTTAACAGACAGGGGAGAGACCCAGTACTTC. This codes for CASSLTDRGETQYF.

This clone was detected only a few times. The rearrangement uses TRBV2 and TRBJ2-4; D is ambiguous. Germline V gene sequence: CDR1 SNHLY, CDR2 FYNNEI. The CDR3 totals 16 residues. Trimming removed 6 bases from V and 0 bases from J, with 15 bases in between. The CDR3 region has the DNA TGTGCCAGCAGCGCCACAGAGATCCTAGCCAAAAACATTCAGTACTTC. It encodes CASSATEILAKNIQYF.

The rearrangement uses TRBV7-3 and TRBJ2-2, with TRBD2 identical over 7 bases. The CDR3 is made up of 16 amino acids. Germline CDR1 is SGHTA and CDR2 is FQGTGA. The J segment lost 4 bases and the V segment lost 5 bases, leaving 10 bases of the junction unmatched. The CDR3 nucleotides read TGTGCCAGCAGCCCTGGGGTAGCGGGCCTCACCGGGGAGCTGTTTTTT. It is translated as CASSPGVAGLTGELFF.

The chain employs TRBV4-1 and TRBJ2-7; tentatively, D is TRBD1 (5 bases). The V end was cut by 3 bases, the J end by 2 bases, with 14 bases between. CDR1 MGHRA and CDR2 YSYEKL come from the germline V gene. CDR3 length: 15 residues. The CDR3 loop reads CASSHLGRAAYEQYF. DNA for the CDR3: TGCGCCAGCAGCCACCTAGGCAGGGCGGCCTACGAGCAGTACTTC.

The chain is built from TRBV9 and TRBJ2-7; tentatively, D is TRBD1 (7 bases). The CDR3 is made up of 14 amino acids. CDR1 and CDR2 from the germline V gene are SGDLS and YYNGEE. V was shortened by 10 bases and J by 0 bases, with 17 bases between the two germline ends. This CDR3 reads CASSGGDSSYEQYF. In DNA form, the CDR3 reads TGTGCCTCCTCTGGCGGGGACAGCTCCTACGAGCAGTACTTC.

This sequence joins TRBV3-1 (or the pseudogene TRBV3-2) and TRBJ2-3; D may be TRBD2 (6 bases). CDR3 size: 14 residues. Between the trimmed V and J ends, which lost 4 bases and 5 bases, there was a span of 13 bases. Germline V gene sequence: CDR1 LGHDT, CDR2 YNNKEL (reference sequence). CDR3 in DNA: TGTGCCAGCAGCCTGAATAGCGGAGAAGATACGCAGTATTTT. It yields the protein CASSLNSGEDTQYF.

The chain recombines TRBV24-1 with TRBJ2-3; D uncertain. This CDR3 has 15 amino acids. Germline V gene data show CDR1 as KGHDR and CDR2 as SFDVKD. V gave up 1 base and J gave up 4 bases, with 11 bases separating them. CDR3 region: CATSDFSRNPDTQYF. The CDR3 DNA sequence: TGTGCCACCAGTGATTTTTCTAGAAATCCAGATACGCAGTATTTT.

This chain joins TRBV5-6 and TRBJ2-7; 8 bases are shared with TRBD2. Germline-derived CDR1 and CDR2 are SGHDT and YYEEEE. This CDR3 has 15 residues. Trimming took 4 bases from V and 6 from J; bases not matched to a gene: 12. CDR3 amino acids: CASSPQGLAGLEQYF. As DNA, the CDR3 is TGTGCCAGCAGCCCGCAGGGGCTAGCGGGCCTCGAGCAGTACTTC. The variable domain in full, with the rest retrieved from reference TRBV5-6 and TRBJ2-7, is DAGVTQSPTHLIKTRGQQVTLRCSPKSGHDTVSWYQQALGQGPQFIFQYYEEEERQRGNFPDRFSGHQFPNYSSELNVNALLLGDSALYLCASSPQGLAGLEQYFGPGTRLTVT.

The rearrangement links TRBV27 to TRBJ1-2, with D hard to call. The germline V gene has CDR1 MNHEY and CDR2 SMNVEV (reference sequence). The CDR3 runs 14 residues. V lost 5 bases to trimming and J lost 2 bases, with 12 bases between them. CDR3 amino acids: CASSTPGSNYGYTF. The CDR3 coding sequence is TGTGCCAGCAGTACTCCGGGTAGCAACTATGGCTACACCTTC.

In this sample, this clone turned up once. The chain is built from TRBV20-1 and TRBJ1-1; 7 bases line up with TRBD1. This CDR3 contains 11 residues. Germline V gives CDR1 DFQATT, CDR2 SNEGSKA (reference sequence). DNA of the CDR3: TGCAGCCGGACAGGTGGGACTGAAGCTTTCTTT. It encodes CSRTGGTEAFF.

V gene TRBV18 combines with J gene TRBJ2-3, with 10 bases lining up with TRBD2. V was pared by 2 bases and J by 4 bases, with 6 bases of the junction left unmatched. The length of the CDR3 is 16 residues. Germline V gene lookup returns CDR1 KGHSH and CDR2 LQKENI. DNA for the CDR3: TGTGCCAGCTCACCAAAGCGGGGGGGCTCCGCAGATACGCAGTATTTT. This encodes CASSPKRGGSADTQYF.

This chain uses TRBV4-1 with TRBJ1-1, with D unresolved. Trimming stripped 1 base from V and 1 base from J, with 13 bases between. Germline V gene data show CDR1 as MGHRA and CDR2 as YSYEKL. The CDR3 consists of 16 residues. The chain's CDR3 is CASSQVSVIANTEAFF. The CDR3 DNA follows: TGCGCCAGCAGCCAAGTATCGGTCATAGCGAACACTGAAGCTTTCTTT.

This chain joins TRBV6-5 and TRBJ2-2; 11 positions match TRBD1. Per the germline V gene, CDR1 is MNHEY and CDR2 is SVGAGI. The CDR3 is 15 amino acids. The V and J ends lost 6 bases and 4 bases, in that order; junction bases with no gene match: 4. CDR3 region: CASRSGTGGTGELFF. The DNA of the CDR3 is TGTGCCAGCAGGTCCGGGACAGGGGGCACCGGGGAGCTGTTTTTT.

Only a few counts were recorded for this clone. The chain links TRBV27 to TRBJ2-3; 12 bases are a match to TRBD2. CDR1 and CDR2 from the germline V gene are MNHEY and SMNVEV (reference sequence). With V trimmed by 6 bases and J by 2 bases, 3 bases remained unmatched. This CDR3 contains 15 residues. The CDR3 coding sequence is TGTGCCAGCAGCGGACTAGCGGGGTCCACAGATACGCAGTATTTT. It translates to CASSGLAGSTDTQYF.

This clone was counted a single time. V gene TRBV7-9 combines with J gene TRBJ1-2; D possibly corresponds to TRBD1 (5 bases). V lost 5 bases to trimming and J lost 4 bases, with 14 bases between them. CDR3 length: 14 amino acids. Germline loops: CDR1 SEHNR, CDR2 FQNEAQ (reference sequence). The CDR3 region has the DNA TGTGCCAGCAGCCGATCCGGGGGATCCTATGGCTACACCTTC. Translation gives CASSRSGGSYGYTF.

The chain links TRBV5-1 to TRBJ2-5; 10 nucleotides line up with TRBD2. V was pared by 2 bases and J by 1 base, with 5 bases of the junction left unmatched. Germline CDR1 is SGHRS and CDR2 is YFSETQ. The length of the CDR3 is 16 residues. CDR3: CASSLGAGGLQETQYF. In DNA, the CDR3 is TGCGCCAGCAGCTTAGGAGCGGGGGGGCTCCAAGAGACCCAGTACTTC.